This TCR beta chain was captured in a study of chemoradiotherapy in HPV16-positive cancers (dated by TCRdb to between 2022 and 2023). For context, the study as a whole: Functional T-cell assays on cells from two HPV16-positive patients defined candidate HPV-specific T-cell clones and common TCR motifs. Whether T-cell immunity against the HPV oncoproteins E6 and E7 changes during chemoradiotherapy and whether survival is affected by this immunity were examined in the study. The candidate HPV-specific TCRs and motifs were then tracked in TCR repertoires from around 86 patients with HPV-related cancers.

What the research found in general, with its limitations: The survival association was reported for HPV16-positive patients, and the functional definition of HPV-specific T cells was derived from only a couple of HPV16-positive patients. Expansion of candidate HPV-specific clones and E7-related TCR motifs was observed in the tumor microenvironment during treatment, whereas no such expansion was observed for non-HPV-specific T cells. Among HPV16-positive patients, expansion of HPV-responsive T cells during chemoradiotherapy was associated with better recurrence-free survival.

The CDR3 has 14 amino acids, counting the end cysteine and phenylalanine. Only the CDR3 DNA stays, 42 bases, in frame from base 1. The trim is 0 bases for V and 3 bases for J, with a gap of 6 bases between the germline ends. Taken from the germline V gene, the CDR1 and CDR2 loops are SGHRS and YFSETQ. Library preparation used the immunoSEQ multiplex PCR assay. TCRdb limited this immuneACCESS table to in-frame rearrangements with V and J called. A share of clones is missing; checked studies link under half to unresolved V genes, and the rest is unexplained. Recorded for this sample are about 10,000 clones; roughly 82% of them occurred a single time. Under 3% of the sample goes to the ten largest clones. Repertoires were sampled repeatedly over the course of chemoradiotherapy so that clonal expansion in the tumor microenvironment could be followed. As for this clone: What antigen it recognizes has not been identified. Nothing much larger sits one base from this clone, and base qualities are not available.

The sequence was collected from a human donor with HPV-associated anogenital cancer. In this chain, TRBV5-1 is recombined with TRBJ1-4; no D gene is confidently identified. Sequences were derived from blood, sampled from a patient who underwent chemoradiotherapy. The nucleotides are TGCGCCAGCAGCTTGGAGCAGGCTAATGAAAAACTGTTTTTT. Its coded protein is CASSLEQANEKLFF.